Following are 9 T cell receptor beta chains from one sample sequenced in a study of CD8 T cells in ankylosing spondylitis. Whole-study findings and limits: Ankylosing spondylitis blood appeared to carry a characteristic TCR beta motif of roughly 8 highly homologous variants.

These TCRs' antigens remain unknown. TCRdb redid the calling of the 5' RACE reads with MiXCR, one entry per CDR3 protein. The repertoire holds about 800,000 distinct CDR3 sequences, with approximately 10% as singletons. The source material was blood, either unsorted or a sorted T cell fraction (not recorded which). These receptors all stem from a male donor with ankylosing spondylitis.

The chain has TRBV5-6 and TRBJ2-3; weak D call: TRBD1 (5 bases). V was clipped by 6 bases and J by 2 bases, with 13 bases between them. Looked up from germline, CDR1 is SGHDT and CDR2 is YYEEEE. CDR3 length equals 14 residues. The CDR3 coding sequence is TGTGCCAGCACCTCCCCAGGGCTCACAGATACGCAGTATTTT. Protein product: CASTSPGLTDTQYF.

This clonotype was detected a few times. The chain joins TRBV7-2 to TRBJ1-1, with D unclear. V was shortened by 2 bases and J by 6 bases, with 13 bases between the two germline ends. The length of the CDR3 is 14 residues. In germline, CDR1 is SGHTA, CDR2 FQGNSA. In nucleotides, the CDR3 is TGTGCCAGCAGCTTATGGGGAGGGCCCTCTGAAGCTTTCTTT. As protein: CASSLWGGPSEAFF. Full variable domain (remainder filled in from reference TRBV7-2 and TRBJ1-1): GAGVSQSPSNKVTEKGKDVELRCDPISGHTALYWYRQSLGQGLEFLIYFQGNSAPDKSGLPSDRFSAERTGGSVSTLTIQRTQQEDSAVYLCASSLWGGPSEAFFGQGTRLTVV.

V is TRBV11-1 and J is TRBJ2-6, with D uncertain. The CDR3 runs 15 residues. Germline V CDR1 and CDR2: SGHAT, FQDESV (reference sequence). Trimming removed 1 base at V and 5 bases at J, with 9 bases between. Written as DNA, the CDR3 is TGTGCCAGCAGCTTAGAGGGAATTCGGGCCAACGTCCTGACTTTC. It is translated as CASSLEGIRANVLTF.

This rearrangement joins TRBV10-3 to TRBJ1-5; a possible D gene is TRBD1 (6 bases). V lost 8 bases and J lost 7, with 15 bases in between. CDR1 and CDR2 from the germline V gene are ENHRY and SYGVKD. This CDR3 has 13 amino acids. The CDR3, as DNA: TGTGCCATCGGCCGGGACACAGGACAGCCCCAGCATTTT. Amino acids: CAIGRDTGQPQHF.

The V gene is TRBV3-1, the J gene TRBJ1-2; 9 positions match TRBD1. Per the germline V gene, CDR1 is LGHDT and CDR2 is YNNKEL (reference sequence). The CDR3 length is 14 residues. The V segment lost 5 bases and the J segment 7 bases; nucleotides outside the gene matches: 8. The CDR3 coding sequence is TGTGCCAGCAGCGACCGGGACAGGGTAGGTGGCTACACCTTC. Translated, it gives CASSDRDRVGGYTF.

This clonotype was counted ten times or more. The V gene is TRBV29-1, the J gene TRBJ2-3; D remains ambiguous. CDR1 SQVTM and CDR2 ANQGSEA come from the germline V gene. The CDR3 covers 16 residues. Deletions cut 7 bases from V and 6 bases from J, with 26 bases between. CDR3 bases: TGCAGCGCTGCGCCCCTCTACAGATCCTTCGGGGATACGCAGTATTTT. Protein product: CSAAPLYRSFGDTQYF.

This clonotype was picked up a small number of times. For the CDR3, the DNA is TGTGCCATCAGTGAAAGACAGGGCTACGAGCAGTACTTC. It is translated as CAISERQGYEQYF. The V call is TRBV10-3, the J call TRBJ2-7; TRBD1 matches 7 bases. Germline V gene sequence: CDR1 ENHRY, CDR2 SYGVKD. The CDR3 is made up of 13 amino acids. The J segment lost 3 bases and the V segment lost 3 bases, leaving 2 bases of the junction unmatched.

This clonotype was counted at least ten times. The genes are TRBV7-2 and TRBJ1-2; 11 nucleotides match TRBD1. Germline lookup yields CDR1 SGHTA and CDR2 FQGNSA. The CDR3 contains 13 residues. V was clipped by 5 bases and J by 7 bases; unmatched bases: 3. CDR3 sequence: CASSPDRGLGYTF. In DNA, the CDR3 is TGTGCCAGCAGCCCGGACAGGGGGCTTGGCTACACCTTC.

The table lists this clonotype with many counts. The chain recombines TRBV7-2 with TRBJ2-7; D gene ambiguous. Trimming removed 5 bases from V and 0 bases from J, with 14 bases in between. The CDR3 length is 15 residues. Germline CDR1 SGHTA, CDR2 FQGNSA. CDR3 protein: CASSEPDLSSYEQYF. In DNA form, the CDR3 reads TGTGCCAGCAGCGAACCAGACTTGAGCTCCTACGAGCAGTACTTC.